The 17 T cell receptor beta chains reported below all come from one sample, sequenced in a study of resident and recirculating memory T cells in vitiligo. The repertoire was sequenced with immunoSEQ multiplex PCR; TCRdb's copy has only in-frame clones and lacks some. This table has more than 65,000 clones, more than 85% appearing once. Sample: blood. All receptors come from a male donor with vitiligo.

The chain couples TRBV7-9 to TRBJ2-7; D possibly corresponds to TRBD2 (6 bases). V was trimmed by 7 bases and J by 6 bases, leaving 19 bases between them. The germline gives CDR1 SEHNR, CDR2 FQNEAQ (reference sequence). The CDR3 consists of 14 residues. The CDR3 bases are TGTGCCAGCACCTTCACAGCACGGGGGACCGAGCAGTACTTC. It encodes CASTFTARGTEQYF. The entire variable domain, with the rest obtained from reference TRBV7-9 and TRBJ2-7, is as follows: DTGVSQNPRHKITKRGQNVTFRCDPISEHNRLYWYRQTLGQGPEFLTYFQNEAQLEKSRLLSDRFSAERPKGSFSTLEIQRTEQGDSAMYLCASTFTARGTEQYFGPGTRLTVT.

The chain carries TRBV6-1 and TRBJ1-1, with 7 nucleotides matching TRBD1. Germline CDR1 MNHNS, CDR2 SASEGT. The V segment lost 6 bases and the J segment 2 bases; nucleotides outside the gene matches: 6. This CDR3 is built from 14 residues. Here the CDR3 reads CASSLGQKNTEAFF. CDR3 coding DNA: TGTGCCAGCAGCTTGGGACAGAAAAACACTGAAGCTTTCTTT.

This clone was found once. CDR3 in amino acids: CASSPSQVKAYEQYF. The CDR3 DNA reads as TGTGCCAGCTCACCATCCCAGGTGAAGGCCTACGAGCAGTACTTC. The V call is TRBV18, the J call TRBJ2-7; D not certain. Germline V CDR1 and CDR2: KGHSH, LQKENI. V gave up 2 bases and J gave up 2 bases, with 13 bases separating them. The CDR3 runs 15 residues.

V gene TRBV4-3 combines with J gene TRBJ2-3, with 9 bases identical to TRBD2. CDR1 LGHNA and CDR2 YSLEER come from the germline V gene. The CDR3 runs to 16 residues. Trimming at V came to 3 bases and at J to 3 bases, leaving 7 bases not matched to a gene. CDR3: CASSHLERGVTDTQYF. The CDR3 DNA reads as TGCGCCAGCAGCCACCTAGAGCGGGGGGTTACAGATACGCAGTATTTT.

This clone was seen a single time. The CDR3 DNA follows: TGTGCCAGCAGCTCCGGACTAGCGACAGATACGCAGTATTTT. This encodes CASSSGLATDTQYF. The chain combines TRBV7-3 with TRBJ2-3, with 9 bases that match TRBD2. The germline CDR1 and CDR2 sequences are SGHTA and FQGTGA. There are 14 residues in the CDR3. V shed 4 bases and J 3 bases; nucleotides not matched to a gene: 2. Supplemented by reference TRBV7-3 and TRBJ2-3, the full variable domain reads GAGVSQTPSNKVTEKGKYVELRCDPISGHTALYWYRQSLGQGPEFLIYFQGTGAADDSGLPNDRFFAVRPEGSVSTLKIQRTERGDSAVYLCASSSGLATDTQYFGPGTRLTVL.

The V and J genes are TRBV29-1 and TRBJ2-2; tentative D call: TRBD1 (6 bases). Trimming shortened V by 7 bases and J by 7 bases, and 10 bases separated the two germline ends. The CDR3 totals 11 residues. The germline V gene has CDR1 SQVTM and CDR2 ANQGSEA. The chain's CDR3 is CSATGFGELFF. CDR3 DNA sequence: TGCAGCGCAACAGGGTTCGGGGAGCTGTTTTTT.

The chain employs TRBV2 and TRBJ1-1; D is possibly TRBD1 (6 bases). CDR1 is SNHLY and CDR2 is FYNNEI in the germline V gene. Deletions cut 7 bases from V and 3 bases from J, with 21 bases between. The CDR3 consists of 16 residues. The CDR3 coding sequence is TGTGCCAGCATGGAGGGCAGACGGGGGGGCGACACTGAAGCTTTCTTT. As protein: CASMEGRRGGDTEAFF.

The rearrangement joins TRBV5-5 to TRBJ1-2, with 7 nucleotides matching TRBD1. The CDR3 loop spans 15 amino acids. CDR1 is SGHKS and CDR2 is YYEKEE in the germline V gene (reference sequence). V gave up 0 bases and J gave up 3 bases; unmatched junction bases: 5. The CDR3 region is CASSLERGRDYGYTF. The CDR3 DNA follows: TGTGCCAGCAGCTTGGAAAGGGGGCGAGACTATGGCTACACCTTC.

This chain links TRBV7-3 with TRBJ2-1; D is ambiguous. Germline V gives CDR1 SGHTA, CDR2 FQGTGA. The CDR3 is 15 residues long. V lost 5 bases and J 7 bases, leaving 18 bases between the germline ends. The chain's CDR3 is CASSPRSAGLNEQFF. DNA of the CDR3: TGTGCCAGCAGCCCACGGAGCGCCGGATTGAATGAGCAGTTCTTC.

The V and J genes are TRBV2 and TRBJ1-1, with D unresolved. The CDR3 loop spans 12 amino acids. The V gene's germline CDR1 is SNHLY and CDR2 FYNNEI. V was trimmed by 3 bases and J by 3 bases, leaving 5 bases between them. The CDR3 bases are TGTGCCAGCAGTGACCCATACACTGAAGCTTTCTTT. Protein: CASSDPYTEAFF.

The chain recombines TRBV18 with TRBJ2-5; D is possibly TRBD1 (6 bases). CDR3 length equals 13 residues. Trimming shortened V by 3 bases and J by 4 bases, and 9 bases separated the two germline ends. The germline CDR1 and CDR2 sequences are KGHSH and LQKENI. CDR3 protein: CASSPGQLETQYF. In nucleotides, the CDR3 is TGTGCCAGCTCACCCGGACAGTTAGAGACCCAGTACTTC.

This chain joins TRBV19 and TRBJ1-1; D is possibly TRBD1 (5 bases). The CDR3 contains 14 residues. Trimming took 3 bases from V and 1 from J, leaving 9 bases between them. Germline V gene sequence: CDR1 LNHDA, CDR2 SQIVND (reference sequence). The CDR3 sequence: CASSMGTGNTEAFF. The CDR3 DNA reads as TGTGCCAGTAGTATGGGGACTGGGAACACTGAAGCTTTCTTT.

The V gene is TRBV6-4, the J gene TRBJ2-7; the D is unclear. Trimming cost V 0 bases and J 0 bases, with 12 bases left between them. The CDR3 loop spans 16 amino acids. The germline V gene encodes CDR1 MRHNA and CDR2 SNTAGT. The CDR3 region is CASSDSSQEPSYEQYF. The CDR3 nucleotides read TGTGCCAGCAGTGACTCGAGTCAAGAACCCTCCTACGAGCAGTACTTC.

The chain is built from TRBV30 and TRBJ1-2; 8 bases align to TRBD1. This CDR3 has 17 residues. J lost 2 bases, V lost 3 bases, and 14 bases had no gene match. Germline lookup yields CDR1 GTSNPN and CDR2 SVGIG (reference sequence). The CDR3 spells CAWSYRIRTGRNYGYTF. CDR3 DNA: TGTGCCTGGAGCTACAGAATACGGACAGGGAGGAACTATGGCTACACCTTC.

The CDR3 DNA sequence: TGTGCCAGCAGTTCCGCCGATTCAGGGGACTATGGCTACACCTTC. It translates to CASSSADSGDYGYTF. V and J are TRBV27 and TRBJ1-2; possibly TRBD1 for D (6 bases). V lost 4 bases, J lost 3 bases, and 15 bases lay in between. The length of the CDR3 is 15 residues. The germline gives CDR1 MNHEY, CDR2 SMNVEV (reference sequence).

This clone was detected only a few times. The CDR3 bases are TGCGCCAGCAGCTTGATAGGGGATCAGCCCCAGCATTTT. This gives the protein CASSLIGDQPQHF. The rearrangement links TRBV5-1 to TRBJ1-5, with D possibly being TRBD1 (5 bases). V gave up 1 base and J gave up 5 bases, with 7 bases separating them. This CDR3 is built from 13 residues. CDR1 is SGHRS, CDR2 YFSETQ, per germline.

The chain has TRBV6-5 and TRBJ2-7; 9 positions agree with TRBD1. Unmatched junction bases numbered 7, after V lost 6 bases and J lost 1 base. Germline V gene sequence: CDR1 MNHEY, CDR2 SVGAGI. The CDR3 consists of 15 residues. CDR3 in amino acids: CASRPTGTGSYEQYF. The CDR3 DNA sequence: TGTGCCAGCAGACCTACCGGGACAGGGTCCTACGAGCAGTACTTC.